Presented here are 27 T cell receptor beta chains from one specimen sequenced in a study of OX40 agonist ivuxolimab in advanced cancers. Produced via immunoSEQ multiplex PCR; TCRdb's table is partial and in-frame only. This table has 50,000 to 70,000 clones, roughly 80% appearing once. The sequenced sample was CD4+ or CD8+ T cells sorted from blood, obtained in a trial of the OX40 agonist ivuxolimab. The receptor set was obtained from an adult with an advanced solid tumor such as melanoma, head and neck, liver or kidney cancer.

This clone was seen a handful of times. CDR3 DNA sequence: TGTGCCATCCTCCAGGGGGCGTATGGCTACACCTTC. Its protein is CAILQGAYGYTF. The rearrangement uses TRBV2 and TRBJ1-2; 8 bases line up with TRBD1. The V segment lost 10 bases and the J segment 5 bases; nucleotides outside the gene matches: 6. From germline, CDR1 is SNHLY and CDR2 FYNNEI. The CDR3 consists of 12 residues.

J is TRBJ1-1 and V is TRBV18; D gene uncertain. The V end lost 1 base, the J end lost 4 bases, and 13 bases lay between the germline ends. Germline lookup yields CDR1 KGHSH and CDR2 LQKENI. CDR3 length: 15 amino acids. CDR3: CASSPLSGPLTEAFF. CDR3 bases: TGTGCCAGCTCACCACTGTCGGGTCCTCTCACTGAAGCTTTCTTT.

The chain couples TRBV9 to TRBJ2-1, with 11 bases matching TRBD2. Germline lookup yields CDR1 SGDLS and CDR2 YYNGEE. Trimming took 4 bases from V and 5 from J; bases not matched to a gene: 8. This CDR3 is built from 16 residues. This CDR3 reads CASSPHTSGGNNEQFF. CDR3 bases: TGTGCCAGCAGCCCCCATACTAGCGGGGGTAACAATGAGCAGTTCTTC.

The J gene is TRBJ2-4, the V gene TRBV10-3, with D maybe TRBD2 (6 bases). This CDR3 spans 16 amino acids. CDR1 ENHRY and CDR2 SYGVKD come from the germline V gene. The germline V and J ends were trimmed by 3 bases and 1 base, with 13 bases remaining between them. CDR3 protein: CAISDGEASAKNIQYF. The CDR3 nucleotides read TGTGCCATCAGTGACGGGGAGGCGTCCGCCAAAAACATTCAGTACTTC.

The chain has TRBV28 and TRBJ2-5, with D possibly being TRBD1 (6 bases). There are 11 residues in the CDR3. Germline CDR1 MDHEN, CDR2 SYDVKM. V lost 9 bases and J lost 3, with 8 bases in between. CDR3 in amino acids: CARDSKETQYF. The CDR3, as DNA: TGTGCCAGGGACAGTAAAGAGACCCAGTACTTC.

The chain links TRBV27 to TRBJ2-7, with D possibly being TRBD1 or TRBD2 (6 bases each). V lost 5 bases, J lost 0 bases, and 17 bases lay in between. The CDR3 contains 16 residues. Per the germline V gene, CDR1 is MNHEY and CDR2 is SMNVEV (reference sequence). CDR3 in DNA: TGTGCCAGCAGTATGAGGGGGGCGGGCCGCTCCTACGAGCAGTACTTC. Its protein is CASSMRGAGRSYEQYF.

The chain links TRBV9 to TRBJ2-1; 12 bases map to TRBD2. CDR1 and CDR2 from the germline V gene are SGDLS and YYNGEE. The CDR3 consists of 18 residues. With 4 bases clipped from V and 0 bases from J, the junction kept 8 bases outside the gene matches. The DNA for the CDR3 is TGTGCCAGCAGCCGCGGACTAGCGGGAACGAGCTCCTACAATGAGCAGTTCTTC. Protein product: CASSRGLAGTSSYNEQFF.

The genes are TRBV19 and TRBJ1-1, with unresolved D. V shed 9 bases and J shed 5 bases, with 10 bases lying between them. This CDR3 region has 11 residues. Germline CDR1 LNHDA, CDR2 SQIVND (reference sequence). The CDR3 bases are TGTGCCAGCGAAGCCTTTACTGAAGCTTTCTTT. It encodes CASEAFTEAFF.

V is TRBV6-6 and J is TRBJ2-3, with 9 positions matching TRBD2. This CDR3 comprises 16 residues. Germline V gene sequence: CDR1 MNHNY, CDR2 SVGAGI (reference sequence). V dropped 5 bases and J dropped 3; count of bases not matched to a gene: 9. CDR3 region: CASSPRGAGGTDTQYF. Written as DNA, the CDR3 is TGTGCCAGCAGTCCCCGGGGAGCGGGGGGAACAGATACGCAGTATTTT.

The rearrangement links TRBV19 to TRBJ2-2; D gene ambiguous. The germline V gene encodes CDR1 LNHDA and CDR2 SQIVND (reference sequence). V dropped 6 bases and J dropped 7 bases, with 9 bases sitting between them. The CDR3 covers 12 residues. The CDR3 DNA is TGTGCCAGTAGAGCCTCGGTCGGGGAGCTGTTTTTT. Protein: CASRASVGELFF.

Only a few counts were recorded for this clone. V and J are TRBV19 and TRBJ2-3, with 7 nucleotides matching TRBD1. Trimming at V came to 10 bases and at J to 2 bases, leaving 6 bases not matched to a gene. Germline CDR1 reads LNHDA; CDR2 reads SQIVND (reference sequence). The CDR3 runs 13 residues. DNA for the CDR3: TGTGCCACCCGGGACAGCCCCACAGATACGCAGTATTTT. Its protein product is CATRDSPTDTQYF.

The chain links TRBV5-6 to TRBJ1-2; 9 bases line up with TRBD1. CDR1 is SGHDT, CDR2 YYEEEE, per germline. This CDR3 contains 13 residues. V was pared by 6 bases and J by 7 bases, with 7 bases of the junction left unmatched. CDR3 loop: CASTLDRGFGYTF. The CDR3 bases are TGTGCCAGCACCCTAGACAGGGGGTTTGGCTACACCTTC.

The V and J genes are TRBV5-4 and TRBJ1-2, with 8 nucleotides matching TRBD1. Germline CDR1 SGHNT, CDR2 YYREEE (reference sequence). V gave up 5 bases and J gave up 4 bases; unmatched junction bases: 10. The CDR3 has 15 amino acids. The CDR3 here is CASRDGQGLTYGYTF. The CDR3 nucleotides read TGTGCCAGCAGAGATGGACAGGGCTTAACCTATGGCTACACCTTC.

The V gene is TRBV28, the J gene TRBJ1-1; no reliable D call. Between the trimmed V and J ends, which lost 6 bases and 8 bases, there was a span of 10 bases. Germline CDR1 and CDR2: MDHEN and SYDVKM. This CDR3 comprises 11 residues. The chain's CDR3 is CASSPLSEAFF. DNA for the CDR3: TGTGCCAGCAGCCCTTTGTCGGAAGCTTTCTTT.

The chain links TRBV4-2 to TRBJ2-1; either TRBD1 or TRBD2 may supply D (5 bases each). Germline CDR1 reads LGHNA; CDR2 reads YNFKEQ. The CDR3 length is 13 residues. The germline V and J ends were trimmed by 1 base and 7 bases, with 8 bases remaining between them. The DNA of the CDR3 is TGTGCCAGCAGCCAAGTGGGACCGAATGAGCAGTTCTTC. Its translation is CASSQVGPNEQFF.

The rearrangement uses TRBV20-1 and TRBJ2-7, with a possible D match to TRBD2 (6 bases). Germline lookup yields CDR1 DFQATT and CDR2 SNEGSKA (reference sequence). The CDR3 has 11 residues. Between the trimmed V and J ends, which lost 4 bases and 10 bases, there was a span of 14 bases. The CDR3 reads CSATLGLTQYF. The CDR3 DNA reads TGCAGTGCTACCTTGGGACTCACCCAGTACTTC.

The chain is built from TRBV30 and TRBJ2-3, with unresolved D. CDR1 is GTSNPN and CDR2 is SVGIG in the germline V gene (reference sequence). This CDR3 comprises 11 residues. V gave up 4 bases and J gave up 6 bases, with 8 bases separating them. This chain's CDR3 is CAWTRVDTQYF. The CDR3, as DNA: TGTGCCTGGACTAGGGTGGATACGCAGTATTTT.

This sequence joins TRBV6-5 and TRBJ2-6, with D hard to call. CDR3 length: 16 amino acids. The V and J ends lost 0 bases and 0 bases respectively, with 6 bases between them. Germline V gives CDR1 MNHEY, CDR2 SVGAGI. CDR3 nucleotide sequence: TGTGCCAGCAGTTACTCAGGGTTCTCTGGGGCCAACGTCCTGACTTTC. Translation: CASSYSGFSGANVLTF.

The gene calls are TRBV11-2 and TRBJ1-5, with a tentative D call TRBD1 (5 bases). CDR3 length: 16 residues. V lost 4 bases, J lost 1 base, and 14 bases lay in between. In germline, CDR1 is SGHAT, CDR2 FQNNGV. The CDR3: CASSSILGPSNQPQHF. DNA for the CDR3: TGTGCCAGCAGCTCAATCCTGGGACCGAGCAATCAGCCCCAGCATTTT.

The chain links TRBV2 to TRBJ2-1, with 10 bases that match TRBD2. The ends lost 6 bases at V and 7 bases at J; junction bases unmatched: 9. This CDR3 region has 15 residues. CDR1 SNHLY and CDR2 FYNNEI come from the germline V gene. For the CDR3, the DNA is TGTGCCAGCAGGACAGCGGGGGGGATTGAAAATGAGCAGTTCTTC. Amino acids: CASRTAGGIENEQFF.

The CDR3 DNA is TGTGCCAGCTCGCCTGTAGGCGGGAGATCGGATACGCAGTATTTT. This encodes CASSPVGGRSDTQYF. V gene TRBV5-8 combines with J gene TRBJ2-3, with 7 bases identical to TRBD2. Germline V lookup: CDR1 SGHTS, CDR2 YDEGEE. This CDR3 spans 15 amino acids. Trimming removed 7 bases from V and 6 bases from J; junction bases left unmatched: 14. Full variable domain (rest looked up from reference TRBV5-8 and TRBJ2-3): EAGVTQSPTHLIKTRGQQATLRCSPISGHTSVYWYQQALGLGLQFLLWYDEGEERNRGNFPPRFSGRQFPNYSSELNVNALELEDSALYLCASSPVGGRSDTQYFGPGTRLTVL.

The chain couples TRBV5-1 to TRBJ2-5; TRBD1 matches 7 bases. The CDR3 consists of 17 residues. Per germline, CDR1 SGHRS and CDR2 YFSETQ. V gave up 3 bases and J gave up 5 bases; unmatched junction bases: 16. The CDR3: CASSSKTATGLGETQYF. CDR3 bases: TGCGCCAGCAGCTCCAAAACCGCGACAGGGCTAGGGGAGACCCAGTACTTC. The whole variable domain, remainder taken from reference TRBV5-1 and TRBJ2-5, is KAGVTQTPRYLIKTRGQQVTLSCSPISGHRSVSWYQQTPGQGLQFLFEYFSETQRNKGNFPGRFSGRQFSNSRSEMNVSTLELGDSALYLCASSSKTATGLGETQYFGPGTRLLVL.

The CDR3 DNA follows: TGTGCCAGCAGTGCCCAACTGGGCCGATCTAGCACAGATACGCAGTATTTT. This translates into CASSAQLGRSSTDTQYF. The V and J genes are TRBV6-1 and TRBJ2-3; D remains unclear. The CDR3 totals 17 residues. Germline V CDR1 and CDR2: MNHNS, SASEGT. Trimming took 4 bases from V and 0 from J, leaving 17 bases between them.

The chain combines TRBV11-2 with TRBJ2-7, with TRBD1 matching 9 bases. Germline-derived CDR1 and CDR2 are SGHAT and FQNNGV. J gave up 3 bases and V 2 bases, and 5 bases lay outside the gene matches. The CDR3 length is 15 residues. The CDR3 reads CASSLRTGESYEQYF. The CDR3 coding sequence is TGTGCCAGCAGCTTAAGGACAGGGGAGAGCTACGAGCAGTACTTC.

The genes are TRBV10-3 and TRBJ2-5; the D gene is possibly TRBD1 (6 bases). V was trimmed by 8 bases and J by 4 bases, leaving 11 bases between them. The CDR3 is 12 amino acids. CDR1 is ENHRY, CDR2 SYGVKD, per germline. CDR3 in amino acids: CAIAGVGETQYF. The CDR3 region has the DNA TGTGCCATCGCAGGGGTCGGAGAGACCCAGTACTTC.

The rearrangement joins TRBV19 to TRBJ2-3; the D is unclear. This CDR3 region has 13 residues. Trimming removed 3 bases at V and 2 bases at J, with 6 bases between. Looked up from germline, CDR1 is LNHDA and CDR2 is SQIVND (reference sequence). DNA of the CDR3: TGTGCCAGTAGTATTTTCCCCACAGATACGCAGTATTTT. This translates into CASSIFPTDTQYF.

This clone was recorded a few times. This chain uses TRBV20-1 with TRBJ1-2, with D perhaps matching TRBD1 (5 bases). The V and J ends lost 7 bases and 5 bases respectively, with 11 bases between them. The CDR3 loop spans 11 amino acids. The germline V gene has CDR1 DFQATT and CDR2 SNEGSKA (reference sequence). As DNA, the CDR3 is TGCAGTGAACAAGGGGATTATGGCTACACCTTC. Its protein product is CSEQGDYGYTF.